This note documents a single T cell receptor (beta chain) sequence. This specimen comes from a study of blood T cell repertoires in COVID-19. Sequencing was performed with immunoSEQ multiplex PCR; in TCRdb, only in-frame clones are kept and a portion is missing. The sample holds 150,000 to 200,000 clones, approximately 85% seen once. CDR3 length: 11 amino acids. V gave up 8 bases and J gave up 7 bases, with 11 bases separating them. The germline CDR1 and CDR2 sequences are LGHDT and YNNKEL (reference sequence). This rearrangement joins TRBV3-1 (or the pseudogene TRBV3-2) to TRBJ1-2; weak D call: TRBD1 (5 bases). The TCR comes from a man in his sixties with active or convalescent COVID-19. The sequenced material came from peripheral blood. The CDR3 reads CASSDKFGYTF. The CDR3 DNA follows: TGTGCCAGCTCGGACAAGTTTGGCTACACCTTC.